This T cell receptor (delta chain) was observed in a study of gamma-delta T cells after stem cell transplantation. TCRdb fed the RT-PCR reads into CATT to redo clone calling. The sample lists about 1,000 delta-chain clones, about 16% seen once, with 40% to 50% in the top ten. The CDR3 is 23 amino acids. After removal of 0 bases from V and 12 bases from J, the junction contained 26 bases not matched to a gene. Germline CDR1 GEAIGNYY, CDR2 EKD. This receptor was obtained from a human donor. It is not recorded whose cells these are; they may come from a transplant donor. Specimen: gamma-delta T cells. The gene calls are TRDV2 and TRDJ3; 12 bases line up with TRDD3. CDR3 in amino acids: CACDTVSLLGDTEGEGVDRQMFF. DNA for the CDR3: TGTGCCTGTGACACCGTGTCACTACTGGGGGATACTGAGGGCGAGGGTGTGGACCGACAGATGTTTTTC.